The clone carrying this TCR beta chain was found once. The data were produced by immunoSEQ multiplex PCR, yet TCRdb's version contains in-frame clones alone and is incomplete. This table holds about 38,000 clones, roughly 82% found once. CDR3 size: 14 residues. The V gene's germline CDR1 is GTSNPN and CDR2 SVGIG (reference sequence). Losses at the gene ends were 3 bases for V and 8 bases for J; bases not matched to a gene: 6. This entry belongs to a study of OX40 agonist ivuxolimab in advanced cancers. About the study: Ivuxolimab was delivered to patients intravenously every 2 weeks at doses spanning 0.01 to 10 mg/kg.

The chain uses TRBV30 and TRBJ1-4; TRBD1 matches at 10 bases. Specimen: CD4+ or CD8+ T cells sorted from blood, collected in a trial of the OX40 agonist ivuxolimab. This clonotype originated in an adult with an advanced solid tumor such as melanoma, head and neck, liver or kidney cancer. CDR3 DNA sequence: TGTGCCTGGAGCCCCGGGACAGGGGAGGAAAAACTGTTTTTT. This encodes CAWSPGTGEEKLFF. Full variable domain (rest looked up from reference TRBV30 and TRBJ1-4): SQTIHQWPATLVQPVGSPLSLECTVEGTSNPNLYWYRQAAGRGLQLLFYSVGIGQISSEVPQNLSASRPQDRQFILSSKKLLLSDSGFYLCAWSPGTGEEKLFFGSGTQLSVL.